This T cell receptor beta chain was documented in a study of immune evolution from preneoplasia to lung adenocarcinoma. Study-level background: HLA loss of heterozygosity: less than 9% AIS, about 14% MIA, 30% to 35% ADC, none AAH.

TCRdb's table, derived via immunoSEQ multiplex PCR, lists solely in-frame clones and lacks some. This sample yields 12,000 to 15,000 clones, of which 81% are seen a single time; around 3% belongs to the top ten. Between the mid-2010s and the late 2010s, patients underwent resection in Japan or China. After pathologic assessment, macro-dissection selected premalignant or tumor cells for extraction. This clone was seen more than once but under ten times. The sequenced sample consisted of FFPE minimally invasive lung adenocarcinoma tissue. The TCR sequence derives from a person aged 60-79 years with lung adenocarcinoma.

CDR3 amino acids: CASTSGFSSYNEQFF. In DNA, the CDR3 is TGTGCCAGCACCTCCGGGTTTAGCTCCTACAATGAGCAGTTCTTC. This rearrangement joins TRBV7-9 to TRBJ2-1; D call uncertain. V gave up 7 bases and J gave up 0 bases, with 13 bases separating them. This CDR3 spans 15 amino acids. Germline loops: CDR1 SEHNR, CDR2 FQNEAQ (reference sequence).